This entry is about one T cell receptor beta chain. The target of this receptor is not known. Within one base of it there is no much larger clone, and no base qualities were kept. The sample's treatment or condition label, in plain terms: in vitro stimulation with specific CMV peptide epitopes to enrich CMV-specific T cells. Relative to germline, V is missing 5 bases and J is missing 3 bases, with 7 bases of the junction outside any gene match. Per the germline V gene, MNHEY is the CDR1 and SVGAGI is the CDR2. Including cysteine and phenylalanine, the CDR3 has 15 amino acids. CDR3 DNA only is kept here, 45 bases in frame from base 1. The data are from a study of T cell repertoires in cytomegalovirus infection (dated by TCRdb to about 2019). Notes on the research overall: Peptide stimulations targeted recently identified HLA-C-restricted CMV epitopes, whose presentation resists viral immunomodulation, together with well-studied HLA-B-restricted epitopes. The HLA type of each donor mattered for the analysis, because public TCR beta signatures pointed to carriage of CMV infection along with the matching HLA type. Study-wide conclusions, independent of this receptor: In both this cohort and an independent cohort of over 350 donors, the cumulative frequency of public TCR beta family members distinguished carriers of CMV infection plus the relevant HLA type. The ex vivo response was dominated by HLA-C-restricted CMV-specific TCR beta clonotypes, which also provided the single most frequent clonotype in two of eight donors.

The sequencer listed for this sample is Illumina HiSeq 1500. TCRdb reran the public reads through fastp at Q25 and MiXCR, keeping productive beta chains. Identical CDR3 proteins give one entry, which carries the most common genes and DNA. The sample table shows approximately 350,000 distinct CDR3 sequences, and about 35% are seen once. The biggest ten clones account for about 13% of the sample. The source material was cultured PBMCs, sampled from culture after CMV antigen stimulation. The rearrangement joined TRBV6-5 to TRBJ2-7; the junction holds 10 bases that match TRBD2. The source is a human donor in good health (CMV status not recorded). Some clones in this sample may be carry-over from other donors' samples. The nucleotide sequence is TGTGCCAGCAGTCGCGGGACTAGCGAATACTACGAGCAGTACTTC. Translation gives CASSRGTSEYYEQYF.